Presented here are 31 T cell receptor beta chains from one specimen sequenced in a study of blood T cell repertoires in COVID-19. Sequenced by immunoSEQ multiplex PCR; TCRdb stores in-frame clones only, minus some. The table has roughly 220,000 clones, roughly nine tenths seen once. Sequencing used PBMCs or T cells enriched from blood (not recorded which). The receptors were sampled from a woman aged 18-30 years in a cohort exposed to, infected with or recovered from COVID-19 (not recorded which).

The chain recombines TRBV10-1 with TRBJ2-1, with TRBD1 matching 9 bases. Losses at the gene ends were 2 bases for V and 7 bases for J; bases not matched to a gene: 3. This CDR3 is 14 amino acids long. CDR1 and CDR2 from the germline V gene are WNHNN and SYGVQD (reference sequence). This CDR3 reads CASSEGQGSNEQFF. The CDR3 DNA is TGCGCCAGCAGTGAGGGACAGGGGTCGAATGAGCAGTTCTTC.

V is TRBV5-6 and J is TRBJ2-1; 13 nucleotides agree with TRBD2. Germline values: CDR1 SGHDT, CDR2 YYEEEE. This CDR3 spans 18 amino acids. Germline trimming cut 3 bases from V and 4 bases from J; bases unmatched to any gene: 10. DNA of the CDR3: TGTGCCAGCAGCTCATCGCCACCGGGACTAGCGGGGTACAATGAGCAGTTCTTC. As protein: CASSSSPPGLAGYNEQFF.

This clone was observed a single time. The chain is built from TRBV28 and TRBJ1-1; a possible D gene is TRBD1 (5 bases). Germline-derived CDR1 and CDR2 are MDHEN and SYDVKM. With 8 bases removed from V and 5 bases from J, the gap between germline ends came to 18 bases. The CDR3 sequence is 14 residues long. This chain's CDR3 is CASRAGWWLTEAFF. CDR3 DNA: TGTGCCAGCCGGGCAGGGTGGTGGCTGACTGAAGCTTTCTTT.

The chain has TRBV7-9 and TRBJ1-5; TRBD1 agrees at 7 bases. J lost 4 bases, V lost 5 bases, and 8 bases had no gene match. CDR3 length equals 15 residues. Germline V gene sequence: CDR1 SEHNR, CDR2 FQNEAQ (reference sequence). CDR3 protein: CASSPTGQPNQPQHF. CDR3 sequence (DNA): TGTGCCAGCAGCCCAACGGGACAGCCGAATCAGCCCCAGCATTTT.

The chain carries TRBV19 and TRBJ1-2; maybe TRBD1 (6 bases). This CDR3 has 13 amino acids. V was pared by 6 bases and J by 7 bases, with 15 bases between. CDR1 LNHDA and CDR2 SQIVND come from the germline V gene (reference sequence). The CDR3 is CASSETGPPGYTF. The DNA for the CDR3 is TGTGCCAGTAGCGAAACAGGGCCCCCTGGCTACACCTTC.

The rearrangement uses TRBV2 and TRBJ1-5; TRBD1 agrees at 8 bases. The J segment lost 4 bases and the V segment lost 6 bases, leaving 8 bases of the junction unmatched. The CDR3 is 15 amino acids. CDR1 is SNHLY, CDR2 FYNNEI, per germline. The CDR3 loop is CASRVQGGENQPQHF. The CDR3 bases are TGTGCCAGCAGAGTACAGGGGGGGGAGAATCAGCCCCAGCATTTT.

The chain recombines TRBV30 with TRBJ2-1; TRBD2 might be the D (6 bases). V dropped 1 base and J dropped 8 bases, with 15 bases sitting between them. The CDR3 consists of 14 residues. CDR1 is GTSNPN, CDR2 SVGIG, per germline (reference sequence). In nucleotides, the CDR3 is TGTGCCTGGAGTGGCCTCGCGGCGGGGTATGAGCAGTTCTTC. Translated: CAWSGLAAGYEQFF.

The gene calls are TRBV11-2 and TRBJ2-5, with 10 bases that match TRBD1. This CDR3 comprises 14 residues. Germline CDR1 reads SGHAT; CDR2 reads FQNNGV. The V and J ends lost 4 bases and 7 bases, in that order; junction bases with no gene match: 6. The CDR3 sequence: CASSSRQGAGTQYF. The DNA of the CDR3 is TGTGCCAGCAGCTCCCGACAGGGGGCTGGGACCCAGTACTTC. The complete variable domain, with remaining parts taken from reference TRBV11-2 and TRBJ2-5, reads EAGVAQSPRYKIIEKRQSVAFWCNPISGHATLYWYQQILGQGPKLLIQFQNNGVVDDSQLPKDRFSAERLKGVDSTLKIQPAKLEDSAVYLCASSSRQGAGTQYFGPGTRLLVL.

The chain uses TRBV19 and TRBJ2-7; perhaps TRBD2 as D (5 bases). Germline lookup yields CDR1 LNHDA and CDR2 SQIVND (reference sequence). Between the trimmed V and J ends, which lost 6 bases and 3 bases, there was a span of 21 bases. There are 16 residues in the CDR3. The CDR3 loop reads CASSPAPGSGYYEQYF. The CDR3 nucleotides read TGTGCCAGTAGCCCGGCCCCGGGGTCGGGTTACTACGAGCAGTACTTC.

The chain is built from TRBV2 and TRBJ2-7; TRBD2 matches 7 bases. Per germline, CDR1 SNHLY and CDR2 FYNNEI. V lost 3 bases and J lost 3; bases outside the gene matches: 5. This CDR3 has 14 residues. The DNA of the CDR3 is TGTGCCAGCAGTGAGGGACTACCTTACTACGAGCAGTACTTC. Protein: CASSEGLPYYEQYF.

The chain uses TRBV2 and TRBJ1-2, with 11 bases matching TRBD1. The germline V gene encodes CDR1 SNHLY and CDR2 FYNNEI. The V and J ends lost 6 bases and 7 bases, in that order; junction bases with no gene match: 7. This CDR3 has 14 residues. The CDR3 spells CASRGDRGDGGYTF. DNA of the CDR3: TGTGCCAGCAGGGGGGACAGGGGGGATGGTGGCTACACCTTC.

This chain's CDR3 is CASSAGSYNEQFF. The DNA of the CDR3 is TGTGCCAGTAGTGCGGGCTCTTACAATGAGCAGTTCTTC. V and J are TRBV19 and TRBJ2-1, with a tentative D call TRBD2 (5 bases). The ends were cut back, 5 bases at V and 4 bases at J, with 9 bases in the middle. The CDR3 length is 13 residues. Looked up from germline, CDR1 is LNHDA and CDR2 is SQIVND (reference sequence).

J is TRBJ2-1 and V is TRBV18, with 8 bases that match TRBD1. The CDR3 is 15 residues long. The germline V gene has CDR1 KGHSH and CDR2 LQKENI. V was clipped by 3 bases and J by 7 bases; unmatched bases: 8. The CDR3 is CASSPGQGEYNEQFF. As DNA, the CDR3 is TGTGCCAGCTCACCCGGACAGGGAGAATATAATGAGCAGTTCTTC.

The rearrangement joins TRBV25-1 to TRBJ2-2; 9 bases are a match to TRBD1. The trim removed 5 bases at V and 5 bases at J, leaving 3 bases unmatched. Looked up from germline, CDR1 is MGHDK and CDR2 is SYGVNS. This CDR3 is 14 amino acids long. This CDR3 reads CASSRTGETGELFF. The CDR3 nucleotides read TGTGCCAGCAGTAGGACAGGGGAGACCGGGGAGCTGTTTTTT.

The chain has TRBV7-9 and TRBJ1-2; 7 nucleotides align to TRBD1. The trim removed 0 bases at V and 3 bases at J, leaving 4 bases unmatched. Germline loops: CDR1 SEHNR, CDR2 FQNEAQ (reference sequence). This CDR3 comprises 15 residues. This CDR3 reads CASSLAEGQHYGYTF. The CDR3, as DNA: TGTGCCAGCAGCTTAGCGGAGGGACAGCACTATGGCTACACCTTC.

The chain uses TRBV19 and TRBJ1-1, with D perhaps matching TRBD1 (5 bases). Trimming took off 1 base at V and 2 bases at J, with 11 bases between the two ends. This CDR3 contains 15 residues. Germline V gene sequence: CDR1 LNHDA, CDR2 SQIVND (reference sequence). The CDR3, as DNA: TGTGCCAGTAGTATAGGAGACAGAGTTAACACTGAAGCTTTCTTT. Translating it yields CASSIGDRVNTEAFF. The variable domain in full, with the rest retrieved from reference TRBV19 and TRBJ1-1, is DGGITQSPKYLFRKEGQNVTLSCEQNLNHDAMYWYRQDPGQGLRLIYYSQIVNDFQKGDIAEGYSVSREKKESFPLTVTSAQKNPTAFYLCASSIGDRVNTEAFFGQGTRLTVV.

This clone was observed a handful of times. The chain couples TRBV6-5 to TRBJ1-2; the D gene is possibly TRBD1 (5 bases). Trimming took 2 bases from V and 7 from J, leaving 8 bases between them. The CDR3 is 12 amino acids. Germline CDR1 and CDR2: MNHEY and SVGAGI. The CDR3 here is CASSYRGFGYTF. CDR3 sequence (DNA): TGTGCCAGCAGTTACCGGGGGTTTGGCTACACCTTC.

The J gene is TRBJ1-2, the V gene TRBV5-1, with D perhaps matching TRBD1 (6 bases). The CDR3 is 13 amino acids. V was trimmed by 2 bases and J by 8 bases, leaving 13 bases between them. Germline CDR1 SGHRS, CDR2 YFSETQ. CDR3: CASSFGGGQGYTF. CDR3 DNA sequence: TGCGCCAGCAGCTTTGGCGGGGGCCAAGGCTACACCTTC.

This clone was seen only a few times. The chain recombines TRBV5-4 with TRBJ2-1; 7 bases are shared with TRBD2. Germline-derived CDR1 and CDR2 are SGHNT and YYREEE (reference sequence). CDR3 length: 13 amino acids. The trim removed 3 bases at V and 7 bases at J, leaving 4 bases unmatched. The CDR3 coding sequence is TGTGCCAGCAGCTGGAGGGAGGGGAATGAGCAGTTCTTC. Protein: CASSWREGNEQFF.

The chain has TRBV7-2 and TRBJ1-5; D possibly corresponds to TRBD1 (5 bases). This CDR3 region has 14 residues. Per germline, CDR1 SGHTA and CDR2 FQGNSA. The V end lost 4 bases, the J end lost 3 bases, and 10 bases lay between the germline ends. The CDR3 nucleotides are TGTGCCAGCAGCTCCGACAGTTACAATCAGCCCCAGCATTTT. It is translated as CASSSDSYNQPQHF.

The CDR3, as DNA: TGTGCCATCGGATCACAGAATGAAAAACTGTTTTTT. As protein: CAIGSQNEKLFF. The chain is built from TRBV10-3 and TRBJ1-4; D unclear. V was trimmed by 8 bases and J by 5 bases, leaving 9 bases between them. The CDR3 totals 12 residues. Germline assignment: CDR1 ENHRY and CDR2 SYGVKD.

This clone showed up just once. The chain links TRBV7-2 to TRBJ2-1, with 8 bases that match TRBD2. Looked up from germline, CDR1 is SGHTA and CDR2 is FQGNSA. After removal of 3 bases from V and 1 base from J, the junction contained 8 bases not matched to a gene. The CDR3 totals 17 residues. CDR3: CASSLEPGGRSYNEQFF. CDR3 DNA: TGTGCCAGCAGCTTGGAACCGGGCGGGAGGTCCTACAATGAGCAGTTCTTC. Together with reference TRBV7-2 and TRBJ2-1, the CDR3 gives the full variable domain: GAGVSQSPSNKVTEKGKDVELRCDPISGHTALYWYRQSLGQGLEFLIYFQGNSAPDKSGLPSDRFSAERTGGSVSTLTIQRTQQEDSAVYLCASSLEPGGRSYNEQFFGPGTRLTVL.

The chain joins TRBV7-8 to TRBJ2-2; D may be TRBD2 (5 bases). The ends were cut back, 1 base at V and 5 bases at J, with 14 bases in the middle. Germline CDR1 SGHVS, CDR2 FQNEAQ. This CDR3 is built from 16 residues. The CDR3 is CASSLGERLGTGELFF. CDR3 in DNA: TGTGCCAGCAGCTTAGGAGAGCGGTTAGGTACCGGGGAGCTGTTTTTT.

The chain joins TRBV19 to TRBJ2-7, with 10 positions matching TRBD1. Germline lookup yields CDR1 LNHDA and CDR2 SQIVND (reference sequence). The CDR3 is 12 amino acids. The junction had 2 bases not matched to a gene; V was cut back by 9 bases and J by 3 bases. Here the CDR3 reads CASRDRGYEQYF. DNA of the CDR3: TGTGCCAGCCGGGACAGGGGCTACGAGCAGTACTTC.

The CDR3 reads CASNRERLDEQFF. The CDR3 nucleotides read TGTGCCAGCAATCGGGAGCGGTTGGATGAGCAGTTCTTC. V is TRBV2 and J is TRBJ2-1; a possible D gene is TRBD2 (6 bases). This CDR3 contains 13 residues. V dropped 7 bases and J dropped 8 bases, with 15 bases sitting between them. Germline values: CDR1 SNHLY, CDR2 FYNNEI.

The gene calls are TRBV28 and TRBJ1-4; the D gene is possibly TRBD1 (6 bases). Per germline, CDR1 MDHEN and CDR2 SYDVKM. The CDR3 extends over 18 amino acids. The V end lost 5 bases, the J end lost 0 bases, and 19 bases lay between the germline ends. CDR3 nucleotides: TGTGCCAGCAGTCCACTCGGACAGACTCTTGCAACTAATGAAAAACTGTTTTTT. It yields the protein CASSPLGQTLATNEKLFF.

The chain recombines TRBV3-1 (or the pseudogene TRBV3-2) with TRBJ2-1, with 7 bases lining up with TRBD2. Germline V gene sequence: CDR1 LGHDT, CDR2 YNNKEL (reference sequence). V lost 0 bases and J lost 4; bases outside the gene matches: 6. This CDR3 contains 16 residues. In DNA, the CDR3 is TGTGCCAGCAGCCAAGAACCGTCTAGCGGTTACAATGAGCAGTTCTTC. Encoded protein: CASSQEPSSGYNEQFF.

The table lists this clone with a count of one. The V call is TRBV6-5, the J call TRBJ2-7; weak D call: TRBD1 (6 bases). CDR3 length equals 12 residues. V was clipped by 6 bases and J by 6 bases, with 12 bases between them. In germline, CDR1 is MNHEY, CDR2 SVGAGI. The CDR3 nucleotides are TGTGCCAGCAGCCTGACAGGAGGCGAGCAGTACTTC. It codes for CASSLTGGEQYF.

This clone has only one observation. The chain carries TRBV3-1 (or the pseudogene TRBV3-2) and TRBJ2-7; D gene uncertain. The CDR3 runs to 13 residues. Germline V CDR1 and CDR2: LGHDT, YNNKEL (reference sequence). V lost 3 bases and J 4 bases, leaving 10 bases between the germline ends. CDR3 sequence reads: CASSQPGPYEQYF. The CDR3 region has the DNA TGTGCCAGCAGCCAGCCTGGCCCGTACGAGCAGTACTTC.

This clone was detected only a few times. V is TRBV24-1 and J is TRBJ1-1; D ambiguous. Germline V gene lookup returns CDR1 KGHDR and CDR2 SFDVKD. Trimming took 5 bases from V and 6 from J, leaving 6 bases between them. CDR3 length: 11 amino acids. CDR3 bases: TGTGCCACCAGTGCCAATTCTGAAGCTTTCTTT. This encodes CATSANSEAFF.

This chain joins TRBV13 and TRBJ2-7; D possibly corresponds to TRBD2 (6 bases). The length of the CDR3 is 13 residues. From germline, CDR1 is PRHDT and CDR2 FYEKMQ (reference sequence). The germline V and J ends were trimmed by 1 base and 3 bases, with 7 bases remaining between them. CDR3 DNA: TGTGCCAGCAGCTTAGCGACTAGCTACGAGCAGTACTTC. This encodes CASSLATSYEQYF.